Each of the 5 T cell receptor beta chains below was sequenced from the same sample in a study of T cells in localized non-small cell lung cancer. TCRdb keeps only in-frame clones here, not all; method: immunoSEQ multiplex PCR. Among about 91,000 clones listed, about nine tenths were seen once. The material was peripheral blood, obtained before any cancer treatment. These receptors were taken from a man aged 40 to 69 with stage I squamous cell lung carcinoma.

This clone is a singleton in its sample. The CDR3 spells CAWTRGGGHYNEQFF. CDR3 sequence (DNA): TGTGCCTGGACCCGGGGCGGGGGTCACTACAATGAGCAGTTCTTC. The rearrangement uses TRBV30 and TRBJ2-1; 7 bases align to TRBD2. The CDR3 extends over 15 amino acids. Losses at the gene ends were 4 bases for V and 3 bases for J; bases not matched to a gene: 9. CDR1 is GTSNPN, CDR2 SVGIG, per germline (reference sequence).

The chain links TRBV6-5 to TRBJ1-2; tentative D call: TRBD1 (6 bases). Trimming stripped 5 bases from V and 7 bases from J, with 11 bases between. CDR1 and CDR2 from the germline V gene are MNHEY and SVGAGI. The CDR3 contains 12 residues. CDR3 in DNA: TGTGCCAGCAGTCGGGTCAGGGGTGGCTACACCTTC. Its translation is CASSRVRGGYTF.

This chain joins TRBV5-1 and TRBJ2-3; D uncertain. With 0 bases removed from V and 4 bases from J, the gap between germline ends came to 12 bases. The CDR3 covers 15 residues. The germline V gene has CDR1 SGHRS and CDR2 YFSETQ. The CDR3 DNA is TGCGCCAGCAGCTTGGAAGGCAGTCGGGCAGATACGCAGTATTTT. This codes for CASSLEGSRADTQYF.

V is TRBV5-4 and J is TRBJ2-2; TRBD1 agrees at 10 bases. Germline trimming cut 0 bases from V and 2 bases from J; bases unmatched to any gene: 4. Germline lookup yields CDR1 SGHNT and CDR2 YYREEE (reference sequence). The CDR3 contains 17 residues. The CDR3 sequence is CASSLEGQGRNTGELFF. DNA for the CDR3: TGTGCCAGCAGCTTGGAGGGACAGGGGCGCAACACCGGGGAGCTGTTTTTT.

The chain employs TRBV5-1 and TRBJ1-1, with D tentatively TRBD1 (5 bases). V lost 2 bases and J 5 bases, leaving 13 bases between the germline ends. The V gene's germline CDR1 is SGHRS and CDR2 YFSETQ. CDR3 length: 14 residues. The CDR3 sequence: CASSFGGERTEAFF. CDR3 in DNA: TGCGCCAGCAGCTTTGGGGGGGAGAGGACTGAAGCTTTCTTT.